The 29 T cell receptor beta chains below all came from one sample that was sequenced in a study of cytomegalovirus exposure and HLA in healthy donors. PCR primers comprised 60 Vbeta and 13 Jbeta primers. TCRdb keeps only in-frame clones here, not all; method: immunoSEQ multiplex PCR. Its listing shows about 42,000 clones. Sequencing was performed on PBMCs. These receptors all stem from a man younger than 45 in good health and CMV-seronegative.

This sequence joins TRBV6-1 and TRBJ2-7, with a weak D call TRBD1 (5 bases). In germline, CDR1 is MNHNS, CDR2 SASEGT. V was trimmed by 3 bases and J by 6 bases, leaving 9 bases between them. This CDR3 spans 12 amino acids. CDR3 DNA: TGTGCCAGCAGTGATGGGGCGAGCGAGCAGTACTTC. Residues: CASSDGASEQYF.

The genes are TRBV4-3 and TRBJ1-1; D is ambiguous. The CDR3 sequence is 14 residues long. In germline, CDR1 is LGHNA, CDR2 YSLEER. V dropped 4 bases and J dropped 3 bases, with 12 bases sitting between them. The CDR3 region has the DNA TGCGCCAGCAGCCCCGGGGAAGGATACACTGAAGCTTTCTTT. Translated, it gives CASSPGEGYTEAFF.

The V call is TRBV9, the J call TRBJ2-1, with 13 bases aligning to TRBD2. V lost 4 bases to trimming and J lost 8 bases; unmatched junction nucleotides: 9. The CDR3 sequence is 16 residues long. The germline gives CDR1 SGDLS, CDR2 YYNGEE. CDR3 amino acids: CASSLGLAGASDEQFF. DNA for the CDR3: TGTGCCAGCAGCCTCGGACTAGCGGGGGCTTCGGATGAGCAGTTCTTC.

The chain is built from TRBV6-5 and TRBJ2-7; TRBD2 aligns across 13 bases. V lost 7 bases and J lost 6; bases outside the gene matches: 6. The germline CDR1 and CDR2 sequences are MNHEY and SVGAGI. The CDR3 loop spans 14 amino acids. The CDR3, as DNA: TGTGCCAGCACGGGACTAGCGGGGATAGGCGAGCAGTACTTC. It specifies CASTGLAGIGEQYF.

V and J are TRBV29-1 and TRBJ2-3, with 11 bases fitting TRBD2. After removal of 4 bases from V and 3 bases from J, the junction contained 6 bases not matched to a gene. The germline gives CDR1 SQVTM, CDR2 ANQGSEA. The CDR3 sequence is 15 residues long. CDR3 sequence reads: CSVGDTSGRTDTQYF. The DNA of the CDR3 is TGCAGCGTTGGGGACACTAGCGGGAGAACAGATACGCAGTATTTT.

In regard to this clone: The same CDR3 can be traced to other DNA sequences in this sample. This chain uses TRBV9 with TRBJ1-1; D is undetermined. Trimming left V 1 base short and J 1 base short, with 8 bases between. Per the germline V gene, CDR1 is SGDLS and CDR2 is YYNGEE. The length of the CDR3 is 14 residues. As DNA, the CDR3 is TGTGCCAGCAGCGTACTAGTTTCGAACACTGAAGCTTTCTTT. It yields the protein CASSVLVSNTEAFF.

The chain combines TRBV4-3 with TRBJ1-1; D might be TRBD1 (6 bases). The CDR3 contains 15 residues. Trimming cost V 0 bases and J 5 bases, with 13 bases left between them. Germline CDR1 and CDR2: LGHNA and YSLEER. CDR3 protein: CASSQDGQGMTEAFF. CDR3 coding DNA: TGCGCCAGCAGCCAAGATGGGCAGGGGATGACTGAAGCTTTCTTT.

The chain couples TRBV4-3 to TRBJ1-6; tentatively, D is TRBD1 (5 bases). Trimming shortened V by 0 bases and J by 9 bases, and 12 bases separated the two germline ends. The CDR3 is 15 residues long. Germline assignment: CDR1 LGHNA and CDR2 YSLEER. This chain's CDR3 is CASSQEPGIGSPLHF. CDR3 in DNA: TGCGCCAGCAGCCAAGAACCAGGGATAGGTTCACCCCTCCACTTT.

The genes are TRBV15 and TRBJ1-2; D may be TRBD1 (5 bases). CDR1 and CDR2 from the germline V gene are LNHNV and YYDKDF (reference sequence). Trimming pared 3 bases from V and 8 bases from J, leaving 16 bases between. The CDR3 spans 14 residues. The CDR3 DNA is TGTGCCACCAGCAGTCTCGGGCTTGGGGCGGGCTACACCTTC. Its translation is CATSSLGLGAGYTF.

This chain connects TRBV7-9 to TRBJ1-2; 8 bases align to TRBD1. The CDR3 has 17 residues. J lost 2 bases, V lost 5 bases, and 13 bases had no gene match. From germline, CDR1 is SEHNR and CDR2 FQNEAQ (reference sequence). The CDR3 reads CASSPKIGQGLNYGYTF. DNA for the CDR3: TGTGCCAGCAGCCCAAAAATAGGACAGGGCCTCAACTATGGCTACACCTTC.

The chain recombines TRBV7-7 with TRBJ2-5; 8 positions agree with TRBD2. The CDR3 sequence is 15 residues long. Germline lookup yields CDR1 SSHAT and CDR2 FNYEAQ (reference sequence). V was pared by 5 bases and J by 5 bases, with 10 bases of the junction left unmatched. In DNA form, the CDR3 reads TGTGCCAGCAGCCCATTGAGCGGGAGTCGGGAGACCCAGTACTTC. This gives the protein CASSPLSGSRETQYF.

The chain employs TRBV5-6 and TRBJ2-7; 8 positions match TRBD2. The CDR3 is made up of 17 amino acids. In germline, CDR1 is SGHDT, CDR2 YYEEEE. V was clipped by 0 bases and J by 4 bases; unmatched bases: 12. The CDR3 loop is CASSLVRGSGVEYEQYF. The CDR3 coding sequence is TGTGCCAGCAGCTTGGTCCGCGGTAGCGGGGTTGAATACGAGCAGTACTTC.

The chain employs TRBV4-2 and TRBJ2-3, with D possibly being TRBD2 (5 bases). The CDR3 spans 14 residues. In germline, CDR1 is LGHNA, CDR2 YNFKEQ. Trimming cost V 8 bases and J 4 bases, with 16 bases left between them. The CDR3 nucleotides are TGTGCCAGCGGGGATCGGGGAGCGGCAGATACGCAGTATTTT. It codes for CASGDRGAADTQYF.

The J gene is TRBJ2-5, the V gene TRBV7-6, with D possibly TRBD2 on 6 matching bases. CDR1 SGHVS and CDR2 FNYEAQ come from the germline V gene. Trimming took off 4 bases at V and 5 bases at J, with 11 bases between the two ends. The CDR3 extends over 13 amino acids. Written as DNA, the CDR3 is TGTGCCAGCAGCTCTAGCGAGAGGGAGACCCAGTACTTC. Protein: CASSSSERETQYF. Full variable domain (rest looked up from reference TRBV7-6 and TRBJ2-5): GAGVSQSPRYKVTKRGQDVALRCDPISGHVSLYWYRQALGQGPEFLTYFNYEAQQDKSGLPNDRFSAERPEGSISTLTIQRTEQRDSAMYRCASSSSERETQYFGPGTRLLVL.

This rearrangement joins TRBV6-5 to TRBJ1-2, with TRBD1 matching over 12 bases. CDR1 and CDR2 (germline): MNHEY, SVGAGI. V lost 5 bases, J lost 8 bases, and 3 bases stayed unmatched. This CDR3 spans 13 amino acids. The CDR3 reads CASSRDRGRGYTF. CDR3 DNA sequence: TGTGCCAGCAGTAGGGACAGGGGGCGAGGCTACACCTTC.

The chain recombines TRBV6-4 with TRBJ2-1, with D possibly being TRBD1 (5 bases). The CDR3 consists of 14 residues. Trimming pared 2 bases from V and 6 bases from J, leaving 11 bases between. Germline V gives CDR1 MRHNA, CDR2 SNTAGT. The CDR3 is CASSDPGQGNEQFF. The DNA of the CDR3 is TGTGCCAGCAGTGACCCCGGGCAGGGCAATGAGCAGTTCTTC.

CDR3 nucleotides: TGTGCCAGCTCACCCACAGGGGTTTACTATGGCTACACCTTC. Protein: CASSPTGVYYGYTF. The chain joins TRBV18 to TRBJ1-2, with 7 bases lining up with TRBD1. Germline V gene lookup returns CDR1 KGHSH and CDR2 LQKENI. With V trimmed by 3 bases and J by 3 bases, 4 bases remained unmatched. The CDR3 consists of 14 residues.

The chain recombines TRBV18 with TRBJ2-5, with D perhaps TRBD2 (6 bases). The CDR3 consists of 14 residues. Germline CDR1 is KGHSH and CDR2 is LQKENI. V lost 6 bases, J lost 2 bases, and 13 bases lay in between. The CDR3 spells CASSPTRRQETQYF. CDR3 nucleotide sequence: TGTGCCAGCTCCCCGACTAGGCGGCAAGAGACCCAGTACTTC.

The chain links TRBV6-5 to TRBJ2-7; 10 bases agree with TRBD2. Trimming removed 8 bases from V and 1 base from J; junction bases left unmatched: 8. Per germline, CDR1 MNHEY and CDR2 SVGAGI. The CDR3 runs to 15 residues. The CDR3 DNA sequence: TGTGCCAGCCGCGGGCTAGCGGGAGTTTCCTACGAGCAGTACTTC. This gives the protein CASRGLAGVSYEQYF.

The genes are TRBV5-1 and TRBJ2-5; TRBD2 aligns across 14 bases. Losses at the gene ends were 4 bases for V and 2 bases for J; bases not matched to a gene: 13. The CDR3 is 19 amino acids. Germline CDR1 and CDR2: SGHRS and YFSETQ. The CDR3 DNA reads as TGCGCCAGCAGCGGCGGCGGGACTAGCGGGAGAGGGGGACAAGAGACCCAGTACTTC. Encoded protein: CASSGGGTSGRGGQETQYF.

DNA of the CDR3: TGTGCCAGCAGTGGACAGGGAGCTGAGGAGACCCAGTACTTC. Translating gives CASSGQGAEETQYF. The gene calls are TRBV25-1 and TRBJ2-5; 7 bases match TRBD1. Trimming at V came to 4 bases and at J to 5 bases, leaving 7 bases not matched to a gene. The CDR3 spans 14 residues. Germline V CDR1 and CDR2: MGHDK, SYGVNS.

J is TRBJ2-1 and V is TRBV7-2, with TRBD1 matching over 11 bases. Germline V gene sequence: CDR1 SGHTA, CDR2 FQGNSA. CDR3 length: 16 amino acids. The trim removed 5 bases at V and 8 bases at J, leaving 11 bases unmatched. The DNA for the CDR3 is TGTGCCAGCAGCCAGAGGACAGGGGGCGCTTTTGATGAGCAGTTCTTC. Protein: CASSQRTGGAFDEQFF.

The CDR3 loop is CASSLLAVGTDTQYF. The DNA for the CDR3 is TGTGCCAGCAGTTTATTGGCGGTGGGCACAGATACGCAGTATTTT. The chain employs TRBV27 and TRBJ2-3, with unresolved D. Germline V gene lookup returns CDR1 MNHEY and CDR2 SMNVEV (reference sequence). This CDR3 has 15 amino acids. Trimming stripped 1 base from V and 1 base from J, with 9 bases between.

This chain links TRBV7-2 with TRBJ2-7; possible D gene TRBD1, 5 bases. V was clipped by 3 bases and J by 2 bases, with 11 bases between them. Germline V lookup: CDR1 SGHTA, CDR2 FQGNSA. This CDR3 comprises 14 residues. The CDR3 nucleotides read TGTGCCAGCAGCTTGCAGGGTCGGCCCTACGAGCAGTACTTC. Amino acid sequence: CASSLQGRPYEQYF.

V gene TRBV7-9 combines with J gene TRBJ1-2; TRBD1 aligns across 8 bases. Trimming cost V 0 bases and J 6 bases; bases outside gene matches: 12. CDR1 SEHNR and CDR2 FQNEAQ come from the germline V gene (reference sequence). CDR3 size: 17 residues. The CDR3 region has the DNA TGTGCCAGCAGCTTAGCCGGCTCCCGCAGGGGGCTTAATGGCTACACCTTC. Its translation: CASSLAGSRRGLNGYTF.

The CDR3 nucleotides are TGTGCCAGCAGCTTGGATCCAGCGTTTTCCTATGGCTACACCTTC. Its protein is CASSLDPAFSYGYTF. This rearrangement joins TRBV5-8 to TRBJ1-2; D ambiguous. V shed 0 bases and J shed 4 bases, with 13 bases lying between them. CDR1 SGHTS and CDR2 YDEGEE come from the germline V gene. The CDR3 runs 15 residues.

The chain recombines TRBV25-1 with TRBJ1-2; 9 nucleotides match TRBD1. J was trimmed by 2 bases and V by 1 base; bases with no gene match: 5. The germline V gene encodes CDR1 MGHDK and CDR2 SYGVNS. CDR3 length: 16 residues. The CDR3 DNA reads as TGTGCCAGCAGTGAATTAGGACAGGGGAGGAACTATGGCTACACCTTC. This encodes CASSELGQGRNYGYTF.

The chain links TRBV6-5 to TRBJ2-3, with D possibly being TRBD2 (5 bases). Per germline, CDR1 MNHEY and CDR2 SVGAGI. The CDR3 has 14 amino acids. Trimming cost V 3 bases and J 5 bases, with 12 bases left between them. The CDR3 DNA reads as TGTGCCAGCAGTTATACGGGGAAGGGAGATACGCAGTATTTT. Its protein is CASSYTGKGDTQYF.

This chain connects TRBV5-5 to TRBJ2-7; tentative D call: TRBD1 (6 bases). The CDR3 runs to 13 residues. V dropped 4 bases and J dropped 3 bases, with 11 bases sitting between them. Germline V lookup: CDR1 SGHKS, CDR2 YYEKEE (reference sequence). CDR3 coding DNA: TGTGCCAGCAGCAAAACGGACAGCTACGAGCAGTACTTC. Translating gives CASSKTDSYEQYF.